The present entry profiles one TCR beta chain with its context. No antigen is known for it. The germline CDR1 and CDR2 sequences are SGHRS and YFSETQ. V dropped 1 base and J dropped 3; count of bases not matched to a gene: 8. This CDR3 has 16 residues. TCR beta cDNA libraries had unique molecular identifiers. The yield from about 1 to 10 million T cells was roughly 500,000 cDNA molecules in total. TCRdb reprocessed the PCR reads with MiXCR, giving one entry per CDR3 protein. The top ten hold 4.6% of the sample, which has roughly 800,000 distinct CDR3 sequences, approximately 50% seen once. This entry is derived from a study of post-analysis software for immune sequencing data. Notes on the study in general: The study found TRBV5-6, TRBV5-1 and TRBV20-1 among about five TRBV segments more frequent in patients than controls.

Material for sequencing was blood. This sequence originates from a girl aged 10-17 years with multiple sclerosis. The rearrangement links TRBV5-1 to TRBJ2-3, with 7 bases that match TRBD2. The CDR3 loop is CASSLPAGVGTDTQYF. The CDR3 bases are TGCGCCAGCAGCTTGCCGGCGGGAGTAGGTACAGATACGCAGTATTTT.